Presented here are 7 T cell receptor beta chains from one specimen sequenced in a study of T cell changes during pregnancy in multiple sclerosis. Data came from immunoSEQ multiplex PCR; TCRdb stores just in-frame clones and leaves some out. The sample carries about 28,000 clones, around 92% recorded once. The sample in question was peripheral blood, obtained in the first trimester of pregnancy. The receptors were sampled from a female donor in good health, enrolled as a control in a pregnancy study.

The chain recombines TRBV11-2 with TRBJ2-5; possible D gene TRBD1, 5 bases. Per germline, CDR1 SGHAT and CDR2 FQNNGV. The CDR3 spans 15 residues. Trimming stripped 1 base from V and 5 bases from J, with 14 bases between. CDR3 sequence: CASSLGQPPGETQYF. Here the CDR3 DNA reads TGTGCCAGCAGCTTAGGACAGCCCCCCGGGGAGACCCAGTACTTC.

The chain employs TRBV5-6 and TRBJ1-3, with 7 bases matching TRBD1. The ends lost 2 bases at V and 0 bases at J; junction bases unmatched: 5. The CDR3 has 16 amino acids. In germline, CDR1 is SGHDT, CDR2 YYEEEE. The DNA of the CDR3 is TGTGCCAGCAGCTTCCTCCGGGACAGCTCTGGAAACACCATATATTTT. Translation gives CASSFLRDSSGNTIYF.

The chain couples TRBV6-5 to TRBJ2-7, with TRBD2 identical over 7 bases. CDR1 MNHEY and CDR2 SVGAGI come from the germline V gene. The CDR3 is 15 residues long. V was clipped by 2 bases and J by 3 bases; unmatched bases: 7. The CDR3 spells CASSYQGGSFYEQYF. The CDR3 DNA is TGTGCCAGCAGTTACCAGGGAGGGTCGTTCTACGAGCAGTACTTC.

The J gene is TRBJ2-5, the V gene TRBV4-1, with TRBD2 matching 14 bases. The germline V gene has CDR1 MGHRA and CDR2 YSYEKL. V lost 3 bases, J lost 11 bases, and 5 bases stayed unmatched. This CDR3 comprises 14 residues. The CDR3 sequence is CASSHPGLAGAQYF. The CDR3 region has the DNA TGCGCCAGCAGCCACCCGGGACTAGCGGGAGCTCAGTACTTC.

The chain joins TRBV6-6 to TRBJ2-4, with TRBD2 identical over 8 bases. The CDR3 contains 14 residues. Germline assignment: CDR1 MNHNY and CDR2 SVGAGI (reference sequence). V gave up 6 bases and J gave up 6 bases; unmatched junction bases: 7. This chain's CDR3 is CASSSMGLVNIQYF. DNA for the CDR3: TGTGCCAGCAGCTCAATGGGACTAGTAAACATTCAGTACTTC.

V gene TRBV18 combines with J gene TRBJ2-1; 8 bases match TRBD2. Trimming removed 3 bases from V and 7 bases from J; junction bases left unmatched: 8. In germline, CDR1 is KGHSH, CDR2 LQKENI. This CDR3 is 15 amino acids long. Written as DNA, the CDR3 is TGTGCCAGCTCACCGGCAGCGGGAGCTGGAAATGAGCAGTTCTTC. Translated: CASSPAAGAGNEQFF.

This sequence joins TRBV27 and TRBJ2-1, with D possibly being TRBD1 (5 bases). The germline V gene has CDR1 MNHEY and CDR2 SMNVEV (reference sequence). This CDR3 has 15 residues. With 5 bases removed from V and 8 bases from J, the gap between germline ends came to 19 bases. The CDR3 here is CASSPGQPMRHEQFF. The CDR3 DNA sequence: TGTGCCAGCAGTCCCGGACAACCCATGAGGCATGAGCAGTTCTTC.